One and the same sample provided the 27 T cell receptor beta chains below, sequenced in a study of T-cell reconstitution after alpha-beta-depleted transplantation in children. Preparation of the TCRbeta library used unique molecular identifiers. TCRdb fed the PCR reads into MiXCR, producing one record per CDR3 protein. This sample has fewer than 1 million distinct CDR3 sequences, with about 16% found just once. Sequences were derived from PBMCs, mostly from graft donor cells, sampled 360 days after TCRalphabeta/CD19-depleted stem cell transplant. The receptors derive from a male patient between 10 and 17 years old who had a stem cell transplant for acute lymphoblastic leukemia, so the T cells may come from the graft donor.

The rearrangement links TRBV12-3 or TRBV12-4 to TRBJ2-7; 10 nucleotides match TRBD1. The CDR3 is made up of 18 amino acids. The J segment lost 4 bases and the V segment lost 6 bases, leaving 18 bases of the junction unmatched. The CDR3, as DNA: TGTGCCAGCAGCGGATTGCTTATACGCCGGGACAGGGGATACGAGCAGTACTTC. Protein sequence: CASSGLLIRRDRGYEQYF.

There are a few counts of this clonotype. The chain employs TRBV24-1 and TRBJ2-2, with 10 nucleotides matching TRBD1. There are 14 residues in the CDR3. Trimming cost V 8 bases and J 4 bases; bases outside gene matches: 3. Germline CDR1 KGHDR, CDR2 SFDVKD. DNA of the CDR3: TGTGCCACCACAGGGACAGGGGCCACCGGGGAGCTGTTTTTT. Translating it yields CATTGTGATGELFF.

V usage is TRBV11-2 and J usage is TRBJ2-2, with TRBD2 identical over 8 bases. This CDR3 is built from 18 residues. Germline assignment: CDR1 SGHAT and CDR2 FQNNGV. With 2 bases clipped from V and 6 bases from J, the junction kept 14 bases outside the gene matches. The CDR3 coding sequence is TGTGCCAGCAGCTTAAATCCAGCGGGAGTTCTATTGCCCGGGGAGCTGTTTTTT. It is translated as CASSLNPAGVLLPGELFF.

Many counts were recorded for this clonotype. This sequence joins TRBV5-1 and TRBJ1-1; 7 positions match TRBD1. The length of the CDR3 is 15 residues. The trim removed 2 bases at V and 2 bases at J, leaving 6 bases unmatched. The germline gives CDR1 SGHRS, CDR2 YFSETQ. The CDR3 is CASSFTTGINTEAFF. CDR3 in DNA: TGCGCCAGCAGCTTTACGACAGGGATTAACACTGAAGCTTTCTTT.

About this clonotype itself: A single base separates this from a much larger clone, so it may be a read error. This rearrangement joins TRBV29-1 to TRBJ2-1; TRBD1 aligns across 9 bases. The germline V gene has CDR1 SQVTM and CDR2 ANQGSEA. The CDR3 runs to 14 residues. V gave up 4 bases and J gave up 8 bases; unmatched junction bases: 9. The CDR3: CSVALMTGGHEQFF. The CDR3 coding sequence is TGCAGCGTTGCCCTAATGACAGGGGGGCATGAGCAGTTCTTC.

This clonotype was detected a few times. CDR3 in DNA: TGTGCCAGCGGGAAATCGAACGCATACGAGCAGTACTTC. Its protein product is CASGKSNAYEQYF. The V call is TRBV27, the J call TRBJ2-7; D gene uncertain. The CDR3 has 13 amino acids. The germline gives CDR1 MNHEY, CDR2 SMNVEV (reference sequence). Trimming removed 8 bases from V and 4 bases from J, with 15 bases in between.

This clonotype was seen repeatedly, ten times or more. CDR3 sequence (DNA): TGTGCCAGCAGTTACTCGCAGGGTTCGAACACCGGGGAGCTGTTTTTT. Its translation is CASSYSQGSNTGELFF. V gene TRBV6-5 combines with J gene TRBJ2-2; a possible D gene is TRBD1 (5 bases). The CDR3 has 16 residues. V gave up 0 bases and J gave up 0 bases, with 8 bases separating them. The germline V gene has CDR1 MNHEY and CDR2 SVGAGI.

This clonotype was counted at least ten times. DNA of the CDR3: TGTGCCAGCAGCTTGGGGGCGGGTGCTCCCCAAGAGACCCAGTACTTC. This translates into CASSLGAGAPQETQYF. The V call is TRBV5-6, the J call TRBJ2-5; tentatively, D is TRBD2 (5 bases). This CDR3 contains 16 residues. Between the trimmed V and J ends, which lost 0 bases and 1 base, there was a span of 13 bases. Germline CDR1 reads SGHDT; CDR2 reads YYEEEE.

This clonotype was seen only a few times. This chain connects TRBV6-5 to TRBJ1-5, with D hard to call. The ends were cut back, 4 bases at V and 0 bases at J, with 4 bases in the middle. In germline, CDR1 is MNHEY, CDR2 SVGAGI. This CDR3 has 13 residues. The CDR3 loop is CASSSTSNQPQHF. In nucleotides, the CDR3 is TGTGCCAGCAGTTCCACTAGCAATCAGCCCCAGCATTTT.

The table lists this clonotype with many counts. The chain couples TRBV20-1 to TRBJ2-7, with TRBD2 matching 8 bases. This CDR3 region has 14 residues. The V segment lost 6 bases and the J segment 4 bases; nucleotides outside the gene matches: 11. Per germline, CDR1 DFQATT and CDR2 SNEGSKA (reference sequence). The CDR3 loop is CSAHLSGRGYEQYF. The CDR3 region has the DNA TGCAGTGCCCATTTAAGCGGGAGAGGTTACGAGCAGTACTTC.

This clonotype was seen repeatedly, ten times or more. The rearrangement joins TRBV5-1 to TRBJ2-2; 7 positions agree with TRBD2. Germline V gene data show CDR1 as SGHRS and CDR2 as YFSETQ. V gave up 1 base and J gave up 6 bases; unmatched junction bases: 6. This CDR3 is built from 15 residues. CDR3 sequence: CASSLSVLAPGELFF. The CDR3 nucleotides read TGCGCCAGCAGCTTGTCGGTACTAGCGCCCGGGGAGCTGTTTTTT.

The chain employs TRBV12-3 or TRBV12-4 and TRBJ1-1; weak D call: TRBD1 (6 bases). The CDR3 consists of 12 residues. Trimming removed 8 bases at V and 6 bases at J, with 13 bases between. The CDR3 protein is CASQQGNSEAFF. In DNA, the CDR3 is TGTGCCAGCCAACAGGGCAATTCTGAAGCTTTCTTT.

CDR3 amino acids: CASSPFRRGTAYNEQFF. The CDR3 region has the DNA TGTGCCAGCAGTCCCTTTAGACGGGGGACAGCTTACAATGAGCAGTTCTTC. The rearrangement links TRBV12-3 or TRBV12-4 to TRBJ2-1; tentative D call: TRBD1 (7 bases). This CDR3 comprises 17 residues. V lost 5 bases, J lost 4 bases, and 21 bases lay in between.

In regard to this clonotype: The junction departs from germline at one end; a sequencing error may be responsible. The V and J genes are TRBV27 and TRBJ2-7; D is possibly TRBD1 (6 bases). Germline-derived CDR1 and CDR2 are MNHEY and SMNVEV (reference sequence). The length of the CDR3 is 12 residues. Written as DNA, the CDR3 is TGTGCCAGCAGTTTGGATCCAGGGGTAATTCACTTC. Protein product: CASSLDPGVIHF.

This clonotype was seen repeatedly, ten times or more. J is TRBJ1-2 and V is TRBV5-1; 10 positions match TRBD1. The trim removed 1 base at V and 4 bases at J, leaving 1 base unmatched. Per the germline V gene, CDR1 is SGHRS and CDR2 is YFSETQ. The CDR3 totals 14 residues. The CDR3 spells CASSLRDRGYGYTF. The CDR3 region has the DNA TGCGCCAGCAGCTTGAGGGACAGGGGCTATGGCTACACCTTC.

The V and J genes are TRBV7-9 and TRBJ1-1; D call uncertain. V shed 1 base and J shed 1 base, with 16 bases lying between them. Germline V gene sequence: CDR1 SEHNR, CDR2 FQNEAQ (reference sequence). This CDR3 has 17 residues. The CDR3 reads CASSLEFAGTGNTEAFF. The CDR3 nucleotides are TGTGCCAGCAGCTTAGAATTTGCGGGTACCGGGAACACTGAAGCTTTCTTT.

This clonotype has more than one count but fewer than ten. This rearrangement joins TRBV5-5 to TRBJ1-1; 8 nucleotides align to TRBD1. V lost 0 bases to trimming and J lost 12 bases; unmatched junction nucleotides: 10. This CDR3 spans 14 amino acids. Germline values: CDR1 SGHKS, CDR2 YYEKEE (reference sequence). CDR3 residues: CASSLASGTGLSFF. CDR3 nucleotides: TGTGCCAGCAGCTTGGCTTCGGGGACAGGCCTTTCTTTCTTT. The full variable domain, with the rest looked up from reference TRBV5-5 and TRBJ1-1, is DAGVTQSPTHLIKTRGQQVTLRCSPISGHKSVSWYQQVLGQGPQFIFQYYEKEERGRGNFPDRFSARQFPNYSSELNVNALLLGDSALYLCASSLASGTGLSFFGQGTRLTVV.

In this sample, this clonotype turned up a few times. The rearrangement joins TRBV29-1 to TRBJ2-1; tentative D call: TRBD2 (6 bases). CDR1 is SQVTM and CDR2 is ANQGSEA in the germline V gene. The length of the CDR3 is 14 residues. V lost 6 bases and J lost 0, with 12 bases in between. CDR3 DNA: TGCAGCGTGGGCCCCGGGGGCTCCTACAATGAGCAGTTCTTC. Its translation is CSVGPGGSYNEQFF.

V gene TRBV9 combines with J gene TRBJ2-1; D uncertain. With 3 bases removed from V and 2 bases from J, the gap between germline ends came to 12 bases. CDR3 size: 15 residues. The germline V gene encodes CDR1 SGDLS and CDR2 YYNGEE. CDR3 protein: CASSELTTAYNEQFF. The CDR3 DNA reads as TGTGCCAGCAGCGAGCTGACCACAGCCTACAATGAGCAGTTCTTC.

This clonotype was recorded a few times. The V and J genes are TRBV4-1 and TRBJ2-1; no firm D call. This CDR3 has 13 residues. CDR1 and CDR2 (germline): MGHRA, YSYEKL. CDR3 loop: CAAGSGSYNEQFF. As DNA, the CDR3 is TGCGCAGCTGGATCTGGGTCCTACAATGAGCAGTTCTTC.

The V call is TRBV18, the J call TRBJ1-4; tentative D call: TRBD1 (6 bases). Germline values: CDR1 KGHSH, CDR2 LQKENI. CDR3 size: 16 residues. Trimming cost V 3 bases and J 2 bases, with 13 bases left between them. The CDR3 bases are TGTGCCAGCTCACCTCTGCCAGGGGATACTAATGAAAAACTGTTTTTT. The encoded protein is CASSPLPGDTNEKLFF.

This chain links TRBV20-1 with TRBJ2-3, with 8 bases lining up with TRBD1. V lost 6 bases to trimming and J lost 7 bases; unmatched junction nucleotides: 12. Germline assignment: CDR1 DFQATT and CDR2 SNEGSKA (reference sequence). The CDR3 consists of 14 residues. The CDR3 sequence: CSADDRGGGNTQYF. CDR3 DNA sequence: TGCAGTGCAGATGACAGGGGCGGAGGGAATACGCAGTATTTT.

J is TRBJ2-7 and V is TRBV15; no clear D. Trimming left V 0 bases short and J 4 bases short, with 13 bases between. The germline gives CDR1 LNHNV, CDR2 YYDKDF (reference sequence). This CDR3 has 15 amino acids. DNA for the CDR3: TGTGCCACCAGCAGAGATGGAGCTAGGTCATACGAGCAGTACTTC. Protein product: CATSRDGARSYEQYF.

This clonotype was detected ten times or more. CDR3 sequence (DNA): TGTGCCAGCAGCACGACGGACATCTACAATGAGCAGTTCTTC. Translating gives CASSTTDIYNEQFF. The chain employs TRBV21-1 and TRBJ2-1; TRBD1, as called in the table, went unchecked against the DNA. TRBV21-1 is shown as a pseudogene. CDR3 length: 14 amino acids.

This clonotype was recorded at least ten times. Compared with germline, one end of the junction differs, possibly owing to a read error. The rearrangement uses TRBV12-3 or TRBV12-4 and TRBJ2-7, with TRBD2 identical over 9 bases. CDR3 length: 15 residues. CDR3 bases: TGTGCCAGCAGCTTAGCGGGAGCGAGCTCCTACGAGCAGTACTTC. This translates into CASSLAGASSYEQYF.

In this sample, this clonotype turned up many times. The V call is TRBV6-5, the J call TRBJ1-1; a possible D gene is TRBD1 (5 bases). The CDR3 consists of 14 residues. CDR1 is MNHEY, CDR2 SVGAGI, per germline. V was cut by 4 bases and J by 1 base, with 10 bases left in between. Here the CDR3 reads CASSLQDANTEAFF. DNA for the CDR3: TGTGCCAGCAGTTTACAGGACGCGAACACTGAAGCTTTCTTT.

This chain joins TRBV6-4 and TRBJ2-5; 9 positions agree with TRBD2. Trimming took 4 bases from V and 0 from J; bases not matched to a gene: 6. The CDR3 totals 16 residues. Germline CDR1 reads MRHNA; CDR2 reads SNTAGT. The CDR3 DNA sequence: TGTGCCAGCAGTGGGTCAGGCGGGAGGGACCAAGAGACCCAGTACTTC. Encoded protein: CASSGSGGRDQETQYF.